What follows describes a single T cell receptor beta chain. The sample comes from a study of blood T cell repertoires in COVID-19. Study context: Sites in the United States, Italy and Spain provided acute and convalescent COVID-19 samples. PBMCs, B-cell-depleted T cells, or T cells provided the cDNA or gDNA that made up the material.

Per the germline V gene, CDR1 is GTSNPN and CDR2 is SVGIG (reference sequence). CDR3 length equals 20 residues. Trimming at V came to 1 base and at J to 2 bases, leaving 16 bases not matched to a gene. Sequenced by immunoSEQ multiplex PCR; TCRdb stores in-frame clones only, minus some. The sample yields about 94,000 clones, roughly four fifths seen once. The chain couples TRBV30 to TRBJ1-4; 10 bases align to TRBD1. The sequenced sample was peripheral blood. This TCR derives from a man between 60 and 75 years old with acute or convalescent COVID-19. The CDR3 sequence: CAWSEDYGQGVIGTNEKLFF. CDR3 coding DNA: TGTGCCTGGAGTGAAGACTATGGACAGGGGGTAATAGGGACTAATGAAAAACTGTTTTTT. The variable domain in full, completed from reference TRBV30 and TRBJ1-4, reads SQTIHQWPATLVQPVGSPLSLECTVEGTSNPNLYWYRQAAGRGLQLLFYSVGIGQISSEVPQNLSASRPQDRQFILSSKKLLLSDSGFYLCAWSEDYGQGVIGTNEKLFFGSGTQLSVL.